This TCR beta chain is from a study of CD8 T cells in ankylosing spondylitis. The table lists this clonotype with many counts. Its antigen is unknown. General observations from the study: Among TCR beta sequences, a motif of under 10 highly homologous variants appeared characteristic of ankylosing spondylitis blood.

The CDR3 is made up of 14 amino acids. The germline V gene encodes CDR1 SGHKS and CDR2 YYEKEE (reference sequence). The germline V and J ends were trimmed by 0 bases and 4 bases, with 9 bases remaining between them. Each TCR beta library was made by quantitative 5'-RACE that incorporated molecular barcodes. Each CDR3 protein gets one entry after TCRdb re-called the 5' RACE reads with MiXCR. The data show 110,000 to 150,000 distinct CDR3 sequences, 8% to 9% seen once. The chain carries TRBV5-5 and TRBJ2-3, with D possibly being TRBD1 or TRBD2 (6 bases each). Specimen: synovial fluid, either unsorted or a sorted T cell fraction (not recorded which). The clonotype was recovered from a male donor with ankylosing spondylitis. CDR3 sequence: CASSLAGAPDTQYF. The CDR3 region has the DNA TGTGCCAGCAGCTTGGCGGGGGCCCCAGATACGCAGTATTTT. The full variable domain, completed using reference TRBV5-5 and TRBJ2-3, is DAGVTQSPTHLIKTRGQQVTLRCSPISGHKSVSWYQQVLGQGPQFIFQYYEKEERGRGNFPDRFSARQFPNYSSELNVNALLLGDSALYLCASSLAGAPDTQYFGPGTRLTVL.